One T cell receptor beta chain is described in this entry. No antigen is known for it. The CDR3 loop spans 11 amino acids. Trimming pared 11 bases from V and 6 bases from J, leaving 13 bases between. Germline assignment: CDR1 MGHDK and CDR2 SYGVNS. The PCR employed 60 Vbeta primers together with 13 Jbeta primers. Using immunoSEQ multiplex PCR, the repertoire was profiled, and TCRdb retains in-frame clones only, with some absent. The sample holds roughly 190,000 clones; approximately 86% are singletons and the top ten take more than 1%. This sample was taken from a study of cytomegalovirus exposure and HLA in healthy donors. Study observations and caveats: Certain sequence variants were highly shared and formed a cluster, and this cluster was likely a sequencing artifact. Usually a TCR sequence was rare, but some public TCRs were found in many donors.

V and J are TRBV25-1 and TRBJ1-1, with D possibly matching TRBD1 (6 bases). Sequencing used PBMCs. The source is a boy aged 2 to 10 in good health and CMV-seronegative. The CDR3 loop reads CASKGGAEAFF. For the CDR3, the DNA is TGTGCCTCAAAGGGGGGGGCTGAAGCTTTCTTT.